The clone carrying this TCR beta chain was seen many times. The data were taken from a study of early T cells in non-severe SARS-CoV-2 infection. Individual cDNA molecules each received unique molecular identifiers attached to them. TCRdb passed the 5' RACE reads through MiXCR, listing each CDR3 protein once. The sample shows around 62,000 distinct CDR3 sequences, over 4.5% of them seen only once. The sequencing sample was made of whole blood. This sequence originates from an adult who was a healthcare worker with PCR-confirmed SARS-CoV-2 infection or an uninfected control (not recorded which).

CDR3 region: CASSVIPGLALYNEQFF. For the CDR3, the DNA is TGTGCCAGCAGCGTAATACCGGGACTAGCGCTTTACAATGAGCAGTTCTTC. This rearrangement joins TRBV5-8 to TRBJ2-1; 10 bases align to TRBD2. There are 17 residues in the CDR3. Per the germline V gene, CDR1 is SGHTS and CDR2 is YDEGEE. J lost 4 bases, V lost 4 bases, and 11 bases had no gene match.